This T cell receptor (beta chain) was found in a study of T cells in Graves' hyperthyroidism and ophthalmopathy (dated by TCRdb to about 2019). Broadly, across the study: Peripheral blood was sampled at the time of initial diagnosis, prior to any treatment. TCR Vbeta CDR3 sequencing of approximately 140 peripheral blood samples (roughly 41 ophthalmopathy, around 80 hyperthyroidism and around 17 progressor patients) is reported in the paper. For training and testing, the 100 or so patients in the discovery cohort were randomly divided in a 7:3 ratio. To identify distinguishing TCR V-J signatures, a discovery cohort of some 100 patients was used, comprising 40 to 45 with Graves' ophthalmopathy and roughly 60 with stable Graves' hyperthyroidism. In addition, the study compared T-cell repertoires in thyroid tissue and in blood from five to seven Graves' hyperthyroidism patients. Whether ophthalmopathy could be predicted prospectively was tested in an independent validation cohort made up of about 20 hyperthyroidism patients plus 17 patients who later progressed to ophthalmopathy. After sampling, hyperthyroidism patients received methimazole starting at 30 mg daily, and ophthalmopathy patients received high-dose intravenous methylprednisolone.

This clonotype was seen ten or more times. This receptor's antigen is unknown. The record has no base qualities; no much larger clone is one base away. General findings and caveats noted by the study authors: In validation, the model predicted progression to ophthalmopathy a median of roughly six months before onset, with about 64% sensitivity and 72.22% specificity. No statistical method was used to fix the sample size in advance, and group allocation was not hidden from the investigators. A 13 V-J signature model separated ophthalmopathy from stable hyperthyroidism, with approximately 87% sensitivity and about 81% specificity in cross-validation and 80%/75% in testing. Most expanded thyroid clonotypes (frequency above 0.001) were also detected in blood, a finding suggesting that blood repertoires may reflect thyroid immune responses.

TCR beta CDR3 regions were amplified from RNA transcripts. A first-round RT-PCR of the TCR CDR3 used the HTBI primer set with the Qiagen OneStep RT-PCR kit. A second multiplex PCR round built the libraries, followed by size selection and purification. Libraries were sequenced paired-end with 100 bp reads on an Illumina HiSeq2000. The authors processed their data as follows. SOAPnuke was used to process the raw data, with reads discarded if the reads contained adapters or uncalled bases, had a mean Phred below 15, or lacked an exact constant-primer or identifier match. High-quality paired reads were merged using COPE v1.2.5, and each unique nucleotide sequence was defined as a clonotype. Clonotypes were aligned to IMGT TRBV, TRBD and TRBJ reference segments using MiTCR v1.1. The analysis was restricted to V-J combinations with a frequency above 0.0001, which together covered 99.2% of the repertoires. The TCS score was defined as the ratio of F50 (clonal expansion) to E x V (chaos), calculated using BLOSUM62-based TCRdist between CDR3 peptides within each V-J. Welch's t-statistics and random forest reduced roughly 540 V-J features to fewer than 15, which were used in a naive Bayes classifier (R e1071). TCRdb reprocessing: public reads trimmed at Q25 with fastp, clones called with MiXCR, in-frame beta chains kept. Records with the same CDR3 protein are collapsed into one entry carrying the most frequent genes and DNA. These V and J calls rely on TCRdb rather than the paper's analysis. The sample yields about 290,000 distinct CDR3 sequences; roughly 13% were counted once. Roughly 7.7% of the sample is in the top ten clones.

Stable Graves' hyperthyroidism was defined as the absence of progression to ophthalmopathy over 18 months of follow-up. Hyperthyroidism patients were newly diagnosed, had a disease duration of under 2 months, and were aged 18 to 65 years. The study excluded patients with uncontrolled infections, other autoimmune diseases, pregnancy or lactation. Diagnoses relied on clinical symptoms, serum thyroxine and TRAb, thyroid ultrasound and orbital computed tomography. PBMCs were separated from roughly 9.6 ml of fresh peripheral blood using Ficoll-Paque density gradient centrifugation. Total RNA was extracted with Trizol reagent, and quality was checked on an Agilent 2100 Bioanalyzer. Including the terminal cysteine and phenylalanine, the CDR3 comprises 15 residues. Just CDR3 DNA is preserved here, 45 bases in frame from base 1. In the germline V gene, CDR1 corresponds to SQVTM and CDR2 to ANQGSEA. After removal of 7 bases from V and 0 bases from J, the junction retains 10 bases not matched to a gene.

This TCR derives from a woman in her 40s with Graves' hyperthyroidism. Material: blood. The sequence is built from TRBV29-1 and TRBJ2-3, with 7 bases matching TRBD1. The bases are TGCAGCGCCGACGCCGGGACAGTAAGCACAGATACGCAGTATTTT. Its amino acids are CSADAGTVSTDTQYF.